What follows is one T cell receptor beta chain and its context. This CDR3 has 12 residues. Germline CDR1 and CDR2: SGHTA and FQGNSA. The V gene lost 1 base and the J gene lost 10 bases, with 5 bases spanning the gap. This specimen comes from a study of CDR3 diversity in severe acne. One entry per CDR3 protein, called by TCRdb with MiXCR from the PCR reads. Altogether about 86,000 distinct CDR3 sequences are present, roughly 51% being singletons, with the ten largest covering roughly an eighth. The V call is TRBV7-2, the J call TRBJ1-6; D unclear. The sample was blood. This TCR derives from a male donor in good health, without acne. In nucleotides, the CDR3 is TGTGCCAGCAGCTTAGAACACTCACCCCTCCACTTT. Amino acids: CASSLEHSPLHF.